Listed below are T cell receptor beta chains from one sample, sequenced in a study of blood T cells in healthy people across ages. TCRdb recomputed calls from the 5' RACE reads with MiXCR, one row per CDR3 protein. The profile shows some 1.4 million distinct CDR3 sequences, 40% to 50% of them singletons. The sequenced sample was blood. The receptors shown here come from a young woman in good health. Each CDR3 is given with its conserved first and last residue. Size is omitted from some rows. Given values are once, few, many or a class for expanded clones.

.	TRBV6-1	CASLAPVGDNEQFF
few	TRBV7-9	CASRSSGKAGAYEQYF
.	TRBV12-3/TRBV12-4	CASSFKQKDSEQFF
few	TRBV27	CASSLSSGVGSPLHF
.	TRBV5-5	CASSPRTATNYGYTF
.	TRBV27	CASREGPSHEQYF
.	TRBV4-1	CASSPVGQTYEQYF
.	TRBV14	CASSPLRRGTYEQYF
.	TRBV5-1	CASSWGDGEKLFF
.	TRBV7-2	CASSADGLGGYTF
few	TRBV28	CASTLRYEQYF
few	TRBV25-1	CASSGAGTVNEQFF
few	TRBV15	CATRGQGPAYEQYF
few	TRBV6-1	CASSERWGSNYGYTF
few	TRBV6-1	CASSESRLAPDTQYF
many	TRBV29-1	CSVEDPGTGLNQLGEQFF
once	TRBV4-1	CASNQPGLASGDTDTQYF
.	TRBV2	CASTPRLAGYNEQFF
.	TRBV21-1	CASSTAGTGAGGYTF
once	TRBV7-9	CASSLRDREGDTQYF
.	TRBV5-1	CASSFISQPGGYGYTF
few	TRBV18	CASSPPWVANYGYTF
.	TRBV21-1	CASSRGQERRDGYTF